Reported below is one TCR beta chain. The specificity of this receptor is unknown. The junction and the germline gene differ at one end; a read error may be behind it. The library was produced with multiplex PCR. Sequencing was performed on an Illumina HiSeq 2500. Following protocols modified from ARM-PCR, the researchers constructed TCRbeta libraries through three rounds of nested PCR with primers (Table S4). Before sequencing, PCR products of 200-500 bp were excised from the gel and purified with the QIAquick gel extraction kit. As for the authors' bioinformatics: Reads were cleaned with Trimmomatic, merged with FLASH into complete CDR3 sequences, and assigned to V(D)J germline segments with MiTCR. Clonal diversity was computed as the inverse Simpson's index with VDJtools. Productive reads were defined as in-frame sequences without a premature stop codon. TCRdb passed the public sequencing reads through fastp at Q25 and MiXCR, retaining productive beta sequences. Identical CDR3 protein sequences are pooled into one entry, listed with their most common genes and DNA. These V and J calls are TCRdb output, not the study's own analysis. The sample data list some 71,000 distinct CDR3 sequences, and about two thirds of these were observed just once. The ten largest clones take up approximately 9.5% of the sample.

This sample is drawn from a study of tumor and adjacent non-tumor tissue in lung cancer (dated by TCRdb to the late 2010s). In terms of the full investigation: The cohort included 12 adenocarcinoma, 2 squamous cell carcinoma and 1 small cell lung cancer patients. Ages among the 15 or so patients ranged from about 30 to 85 years, there were 10 men and 5 women, and disease was at TNM stage I to III. In total, sequencing yielded 130,000,000 or so productive TCRbeta reads, which works out to an average of about 4.2 million reads per sample. The study compared bulk TCRbeta repertoires from lung tumor tissue and matched distant non-tumor lung tissue of about 16 lung cancer patients. Fewer than 35 paired specimens, one tumor and one normal lung sample per patient, were profiled by TCRbeta CDR3 sequencing. Here is what the overall study found, with its caveats: The top 100 clones accounted for a significantly larger cumulative portion of the repertoire in normal lung than in tumor tissue. TCR diversity was significantly higher in younger patients, and greater tumor TCR diversity was associated with shorter overall survival and shorter disease-free survival. Tumor tissue showed significantly higher TCR diversity (inverse Simpson) than normal lung tissue, at around 450 vs 150 (P = 0.0075, Mann-Whitney U test). Neither the sequencing platform nor unique molecular identifiers are mentioned in the methods. Because peripheral blood was not sequenced, the blood TCRbeta repertoires of the lung cancer patients in the study went unexamined. Only roughly 15 patients were in the cohort, and the authors stated that larger samples and more detailed clinical data are needed.

CDR1 and CDR2, per the germline V gene (reference sequence), are DFQATT and SNEGSKA. The cysteine opens and the phenylalanine closes a CDR3 of 16 amino acids. The read is trimmed to its CDR3 DNA, 48 bases read in frame from base 1. RNA was isolated from bulk unsorted tissue, and RNA quality was assessed with a NanoDrop ND-1000 and an Agilent 2100. Newly diagnosed lung cancer patients without prior chemotherapy who had been admitted for thoracic surgery in China between August and November 2014 were enrolled as donors. Patients with previous radiotherapy or chemotherapy, or with another concurrent cancer, were excluded from the study. Pieces of surgical tissue measuring about 1-2 cm3 were kept in RNAlater solution and stored at -80 degrees C until use.

The sequence joins TRBV20-1 to TRBJ2-7, and 11 junction bases match TRBD2. Material: lung tumor tissue. The sequence was collected from a woman between 40 and 50 years old with non-small cell lung cancer. Here is the DNA: TGCAGTGCTAGAGACCATAGCGGGGGGGTGTCATACGAGCAATGCTTC. The encoded protein is CSARDHSGGVSYEQCF.